This is a list of T cell receptor beta chains from one sample in a study of early stage breast cancer tumors. Profiling relied on immunoSEQ multiplex PCR, and the TCRdb table lists in-frame clones only, not all of them. The table records tens of thousands of clones, roughly 73% of them present only once. The source material was blood. The receptors originated from a person between 35 and 49 years old with breast cancer. Both conserved end residues are part of each CDR3. The D gene is left open where the match is weak. Rows may omit the clone size; those that give it use once, few, many or a size class.

v_call: TRBV9
clone_size: NA
d_call: NA
j_call: TRBJ1-2
cdr3_length: 13
cdr3_aa: CASIARKTYGYTF
cdr3_nt: TGTGCCAGCATAGCAAGAAAGACCTATGGCTACACCTTC

v_call: TRBV7-9
clone_size: once
d_call: NA
j_call: TRBJ1-1
cdr3_length: 15
cdr3_aa: CASSLGGGAIAEAFF
cdr3_nt: TGTGCCAGCAGCTTAGGTGGGGGGGCTATCGCGGAAGCTTTCTTT

v_call: TRBV7-9
clone_size: NA
d_call: NA
j_call: TRBJ1-3
cdr3_length: 15
cdr3_aa: CATTKGAGVGNTIYF
cdr3_nt: TGTGCCACGACGAAAGGTGCAGGGGTCGGAAACACCATATATTTT

v_call: TRBV18
clone_size: NA
d_call: NA
j_call: TRBJ2-3
cdr3_length: 15
cdr3_aa: CASSPPAQPEDTQYF
cdr3_nt: TGTGCCAGCTCACCACCGGCGCAGCCGGAAGATACGCAGTATTTT

v_call: TRBV11-2
clone_size: few
d_call: NA
j_call: TRBJ1-1
cdr3_length: 15
cdr3_aa: CASSLALGAFSEAFF
cdr3_nt: TGTGCCAGCAGCTTAGCGCTGGGGGCATTCTCTGAAGCTTTCTTT

v_call: TRBV19
clone_size: NA
d_call: TRBD1
j_call: TRBJ1-4
cdr3_length: 16
cdr3_aa: CASSIIIGQGDEKLFF
cdr3_nt: TGTGCCAGTAGTATTATCATCGGGCAGGGGGATGAAAAACTGTTTTTT

v_call: TRBV10-3
clone_size: NA
d_call: TRBD2
j_call: TRBJ2-5
cdr3_length: 15
cdr3_aa: CAISEPGTNQETQYF
cdr3_nt: TGTGCCATCAGTGAGCCCGGGACTAACCAAGAGACCCAGTACTTC

v_call: TRBV11-2
clone_size: NA
d_call: NA
j_call: TRBJ2-1
cdr3_length: 16
cdr3_aa: CASSLGRPIAHNEQFF
cdr3_nt: TGTGCCAGCAGCTTAGGTCGCCCGATAGCACACAATGAGCAGTTCTTC

v_call: TRBV7-9
clone_size: NA
d_call: TRBD2
j_call: TRBJ2-3
cdr3_length: 16
cdr3_aa: CASSFGGLAGVDTQYF
cdr3_nt: TGTGCCAGCAGCTTCGGGGGACTAGCGGGAGTGGATACGCAGTATTTT

v_call: TRBV6-6
clone_size: once
d_call: NA
j_call: TRBJ2-2
cdr3_length: 15
cdr3_aa: CASSLLLANTGELFF
cdr3_nt: TGTGCCAGCAGTCTTCTACTAGCGAACACCGGGGAGCTGTTTTTT

v_call: TRBV6-1
clone_size: NA
d_call: TRBD2
j_call: TRBJ2-3
cdr3_length: 15
cdr3_aa: CASREALAATDTQYF
cdr3_nt: TGTGCCAGCAGGGAGGCACTAGCGGCCACAGATACGCAGTATTTT

v_call: TRBV10-3
clone_size: NA
d_call: NA
j_call: TRBJ2-3
cdr3_length: 14
cdr3_aa: CAISESGVVNTQYF
cdr3_nt: TGTGCCATCAGTGAGTCGGGTGTAGTGAATACGCAGTATTTT

v_call: TRBV10-2
clone_size: NA
d_call: NA
j_call: TRBJ1-1
cdr3_length: 13
cdr3_aa: CASSAQGNTEAFF
cdr3_nt: TGCGCCAGCAGCGCGCAGGGAAACACTGAAGCTTTCTTT

v_call: TRBV7-9
clone_size: NA
d_call: NA
j_call: TRBJ2-1
cdr3_length: 15
cdr3_aa: CASSWGGPPLYEQFF
cdr3_nt: TGTGCCAGCAGCTGGGGCGGGCCCCCCCTCTATGAGCAGTTCTTC

v_call: TRBV19
clone_size: NA
d_call: TRBD2
j_call: TRBJ2-7
cdr3_length: 15
cdr3_aa: CASSIGTSGTYEQYF
cdr3_nt: TGTGCCAGTAGTATCGGGACTAGCGGCACCTACGAGCAGTACTTC

v_call: TRBV25-1
clone_size: NA
d_call: NA
j_call: TRBJ1-1
cdr3_length: 14
cdr3_aa: CASSSWTANTEAFF
cdr3_nt: TGTGCCAGCAGCTCCTGGACCGCGAACACTGAAGCTTTCTTT

v_call: TRBV5-1
clone_size: NA
d_call: NA
j_call: TRBJ1-1
cdr3_length: 15
cdr3_aa: CASSYQGRGDTEAFF
cdr3_nt: TGCGCCAGCTCGTACCAGGGCCGGGGGGACACTGAAGCTTTCTTT

v_call: TRBV10-3
clone_size: NA
d_call: NA
j_call: TRBJ1-1
cdr3_length: 13
cdr3_aa: CAISGDQNTEAFF
cdr3_nt: TGTGCCATCAGCGGGGACCAGAACACTGAAGCTTTCTTT

v_call: TRBV6-5
clone_size: NA
d_call: NA
j_call: TRBJ1-1
cdr3_length: 14
cdr3_aa: CASSYDGSNTEAFF
cdr3_nt: TGTGCCAGCAGTTACGACGGTTCGAACACTGAAGCTTTCTTT

v_call: TRBV5-4
clone_size: NA
d_call: NA
j_call: TRBJ1-4
cdr3_length: 16
cdr3_aa: CASSLPTSSESGKLFF
cdr3_nt: TGTGCCAGCAGCTTACCGACATCCTCAGAGAGCGGAAAACTGTTTTTT

v_call: TRBV29-1
clone_size: NA
d_call: TRBD1
j_call: TRBJ2-3
cdr3_length: 16
cdr3_aa: CSVEGGGTGRTDTQYF
cdr3_nt: TGCAGCGTTGAAGGGGGGGGGACAGGGAGAACAGATACGCAGTATTTT

v_call: TRBV28
clone_size: NA
d_call: TRBD2
j_call: TRBJ2-5
cdr3_length: 14
cdr3_aa: CATELAGERETQYF
cdr3_nt: TGTGCCACCGAACTAGCGGGTGAGAGGGAGACCCAGTACTTC

v_call: TRBV14
clone_size: few
d_call: NA
j_call: TRBJ1-3
cdr3_length: 17
cdr3_aa: CASSPLSGSPSGNTIYF
cdr3_nt: TGTGCCAGCAGCCCATTATCGGGCAGTCCCTCTGGAAACACCATATATTTT

v_call: TRBV2
clone_size: NA
d_call: NA
j_call: TRBJ1-1
cdr3_length: 14
cdr3_aa: CASSESAQFTEAFF
cdr3_nt: TGTGCCAGCAGTGAATCGGCGCAGTTCACTGAAGCTTTCTTT

v_call: TRBV30
clone_size: few
d_call: TRBD1
j_call: TRBJ1-2
cdr3_length: 13
cdr3_aa: CAARQGMNYGYTF
cdr3_nt: TGTGCCGCCCGACAGGGGATGAACTATGGCTACACCTTC

v_call: TRBV11-1
clone_size: NA
d_call: TRBD2
j_call: TRBJ2-7
cdr3_length: 14
cdr3_aa: CASSSLAENYEQYF
cdr3_nt: TGTGCCAGCAGCTCCCTAGCGGAAAACTACGAGCAGTACTTC

v_call: TRBV2
clone_size: once
d_call: NA
j_call: TRBJ2-2
cdr3_length: 12
cdr3_aa: CASSLGTGELFF
cdr3_nt: TGTGCCAGCAGTCTAGGCACCGGGGAGCTGTTTTTT

v_call: TRBV7-2
clone_size: NA
d_call: TRBD2
j_call: TRBJ2-7
cdr3_length: 15
cdr3_aa: CASSLGPAGNYEQYF
cdr3_nt: TGTGCCAGCAGCTTAGGTCCAGCGGGGAACTACGAGCAGTACTTC

v_call: TRBV25-1
clone_size: once
d_call: NA
j_call: TRBJ1-2
cdr3_length: 14
cdr3_aa: CASSDPGYNYGYTF
cdr3_nt: TGTGCCAGCAGTGATCCCGGCTATAACTATGGCTACACCTTC

v_call: TRBV6-5
clone_size: NA
d_call: NA
j_call: TRBJ2-2
cdr3_length: 13
cdr3_aa: CASIPEGGGELFF
cdr3_nt: TGTGCCAGCATCCCCGAAGGGGGCGGGGAGCTGTTTTTT

v_call: TRBV2
clone_size: few
d_call: TRBD2
j_call: TRBJ2-7
cdr3_length: 16
cdr3_aa: CASSALAGGGSYEQYF
cdr3_nt: TGTGCCAGCAGTGCACTAGCGGGAGGTGGCTCCTACGAGCAGTACTTC

v_call: TRBV30
clone_size: NA
d_call: TRBD1
j_call: TRBJ2-7
cdr3_length: 15
cdr3_aa: CAWSPRDSISYEQYF
cdr3_nt: TGTGCCTGGAGTCCCCGGGACAGCATCTCCTACGAGCAGTACTTC

v_call: TRBV9
clone_size: NA
d_call: TRBD2
j_call: TRBJ2-1
cdr3_length: 16
cdr3_aa: CASSVGGTSRDYEQFF
cdr3_nt: TGTGCCAGCAGCGTAGGGGGGACTAGCAGGGACTATGAGCAGTTCTTC

v_call: TRBV10-1
clone_size: few
d_call: NA
j_call: TRBJ1-1
cdr3_length: 14
cdr3_aa: CASSDSLADTEAFF
cdr3_nt: TGCGCCAGCAGTGATTCGTTAGCGGACACTGAAGCTTTCTTT

v_call: TRBV11-3
clone_size: NA
d_call: NA
j_call: TRBJ1-4
cdr3_length: 13
cdr3_aa: CASKGRSNEKLFF
cdr3_nt: TGTGCCAGCAAGGGCAGGTCTAATGAAAAACTGTTTTTT

v_call: TRBV7-9
clone_size: NA
d_call: NA
j_call: TRBJ1-5
cdr3_length: 14
cdr3_aa: CASSLQGSNQPQHF
cdr3_nt: TGTGCCAGCAGCCTCCAGGGGTCCAATCAGCCCCAGCATTTT

v_call: TRBV5-6
clone_size: once
d_call: NA
j_call: TRBJ1-5
cdr3_length: 15
cdr3_aa: CASSLAAGVDQPQHF
cdr3_nt: TGTGCCAGCAGCTTGGCGGCAGGGGTTGATCAGCCCCAGCATTTT

v_call: TRBV7-9
clone_size: NA
d_call: NA
j_call: TRBJ1-6
cdr3_length: 15
cdr3_aa: CASSRGARLESPLHF
cdr3_nt: TGTGCCAGCAGCCGGGGGGCACGGTTGGAATCACCCCTCCACTTT

v_call: TRBV12-2
clone_size: NA
d_call: NA
j_call: TRBJ1-2
cdr3_length: 17
cdr3_aa: CASRYRGLCRTNYGYTF
cdr3_nt: TGTGCAAGTCGCTACCGGGGCCTTTGTCGGACTAACTATGGCTACACCTTC

v_call: TRBV6-5
clone_size: NA
d_call: TRBD1
j_call: TRBJ2-7
cdr3_length: 13
cdr3_aa: CASSDTTGFFPYF
cdr3_nt: TGTGCCAGCAGTGATACGACAGGGTTCTTCCCCTACTTC

v_call: TRBV18
clone_size: NA
d_call: TRBD1
j_call: TRBJ1-4
cdr3_length: 16
cdr3_aa: CASSLRDRLSNEKLFF
cdr3_nt: TGTGCCAGCTCACTACGGGACAGGCTTTCTAATGAAAAACTGTTTTTT

v_call: TRBV6-1
clone_size: NA
d_call: NA
j_call: TRBJ2-7
cdr3_length: 14
cdr3_aa: CASSVSRPSYEQYF
cdr3_nt: TGTGCCAGCAGTGTATCAAGACCTTCCTACGAGCAGTACTTC

v_call: TRBV2
clone_size: few
d_call: NA
j_call: TRBJ1-4
cdr3_length: 13
cdr3_aa: CASNPERVEKLFF
cdr3_nt: TGTGCCAGCAACCCCGAAAGAGTCGAAAAACTGTTTTTT

v_call: TRBV6-7
clone_size: NA
d_call: NA
j_call: TRBJ1-4
cdr3_length: 18
cdr3_aa: CAIPLRSGDQATNEKLFF
cdr3_nt: TGTGCCATCCCGCTGCGGTCAGGGGATCAGGCAACTAATGAAAAACTGTTTTTT

v_call: TRBV19
clone_size: NA
d_call: NA
j_call: TRBJ2-2
cdr3_length: 14
cdr3_aa: CASSPQGHTGELFF
cdr3_nt: TGTGCCAGTAGTCCCCAGGGACACACCGGGGAGCTGTTTTTT

v_call: TRBV10-3
clone_size: NA
d_call: TRBD1
j_call: TRBJ1-1
cdr3_length: 15
cdr3_aa: CATYLGQGRMTEAFF
cdr3_nt: TGTGCCACCTATCTCGGACAGGGGAGAATGACTGAAGCTTTCTTT

v_call: TRBV4-1
clone_size: NA
d_call: TRBD1
j_call: TRBJ2-3
cdr3_length: 15
cdr3_aa: CASRPDRGRTDTQYF
cdr3_nt: TGCGCCAGCAGACCCGACAGGGGGCGCACAGATACGCAGTATTTT

v_call: TRBV27
clone_size: NA
d_call: NA
j_call: TRBJ2-5
cdr3_length: 14
cdr3_aa: CASSPAAFQETQYF
cdr3_nt: TGTGCCAGCAGTCCAGCGGCCTTCCAAGAGACCCAGTACTTC

v_call: TRBV18
clone_size: NA
d_call: NA
j_call: TRBJ2-3
cdr3_length: 16
cdr3_aa: CASSPPVLGGTDTQYF
cdr3_nt: TGTGCCAGCTCACCCCCCGTCTTAGGAGGAACAGATACGCAGTATTTT

v_call: TRBV20-1
clone_size: NA
d_call: NA
j_call: TRBJ1-2
cdr3_length: 11
cdr3_aa: CSAAGNYGYTF
cdr3_nt: TGCAGTGCAGCAGGGAACTATGGCTACACCTTC